These T cell receptor beta chains were read from a single sample in a study of beta chain features in type 1 diabetes. Here immunoSEQ multiplex PCR was the method, and the copy in TCRdb shows in-frame clones only, minus some. This sample has 140,000 or so clones, with around an eighth found just once. The material sequenced was central memory CD4+ T cells from blood. The receptors here all came from a man aged 18 to 30 with type 1 diabetes. Both conserved end residues are part of each CDR3. The D gene is left open where the match is weak. Clone size is shown for a subset of rows, as once, few, many or a class of expanded clone.

v_call,d_call,j_call,clone_size,cdr3_nt,cdr3_aa
TRBV5-1,TRBD1,TRBJ2-1,-,TGCGCCAGCAGCTTGGATCCGGGACAGGGTCGCAATGAGCAGTTCTTC,CASSLDPGQGRNEQFF
TRBV6-5,-,TRBJ1-5,-,TGTGCCAGCAGGTCGACAGGTGGCGATCAGCCCCAGCATTTT,CASRSTGGDQPQHF
TRBV7-8,TRBD1,TRBJ2-7,few,TGTGCCAGCAGCACCGGGACAGGGTCCTACGAGCAGTACTTC,CASSTGTGSYEQYF
TRBV29-1,-,TRBJ2-1,-,TGCAGCGTTGGGCTCAGACAGGGACTACGGGAGCAGTTCTTC,CSVGLRQGLREQFF
TRBV29-1,-,TRBJ2-3,-,TGCAGCGTTGATGTCACCACAGATACGCAGTATTTT,CSVDVTTDTQYF
TRBV30,-,TRBJ1-4,many,TGTGCCTGGAGTGCCGGGACACGGTTGTGGGAAAAACTGTTTTTT,CAWSAGTRLWEKLFF
TRBV7-2,TRBD1,TRBJ2-7,few,TGTGCCAGCAGCCCCAGAGGGACAGGCGAGCAGTACTTC,CASSPRGTGEQYF
TRBV4-2,-,TRBJ2-5,-,TGTGCCAGCAGCCTTTTTTCCGGGGACGAAGAGACCCAGTACTTC,CASSLFSGDEETQYF
TRBV7-3,-,TRBJ1-2,few,TGTGCCAGCAGCTTAAACATCGGATATGGCTACACCTTC,CASSLNIGYGYTF
TRBV11-3,-,TRBJ1-1,-,TGTGCCAGCACCGGGGACACTGAAGCTTTCTTT,CASTGDTEAFF
TRBV9,TRBD1,TRBJ1-5,-,TGTGCCAGCAGCGTAGGAGTGACAGGGGCAAGTCAGCCCCAGCATTTT,CASSVGVTGASQPQHF
TRBV5-1,-,TRBJ1-1,-,TGCGCCAGCATGGAGATGGGGATGAACACTGAAGCTTTCTTT,CASMEMGMNTEAFF
TRBV19,TRBD1,TRBJ1-2,few,TGTGCCAGTAGTATCCTCCCTTCGGGACAGGGTTCGACCTATGGCTACACCTTC,CASSILPSGQGSTYGYTF
TRBV5-1,-,TRBJ2-2,-,TGCGCCAGCAGCTTGGGATCCTTCCCCGGGGAGCTGTTTTTT,CASSLGSFPGELFF
TRBV10-3,-,TRBJ1-1,-,TGTGCCATCAGACGGACAGAGCTGAACACTGAAGCTTTCTTT,CAIRRTELNTEAFF
TRBV5-1,TRBD1,TRBJ1-2,-,TGCGCCAGCAGCCCGGGACAGGGGGTCTATGGCTACACCTTC,CASSPGQGVYGYTF
TRBV18,-,TRBJ1-5,few,TGTGCCAGCTCACCAGAAGCGTGGAGCAATCAGCCCCAGCATTTT,CASSPEAWSNQPQHF
TRBV27,TRBD2,TRBJ2-3,-,TGTGCCAGCACAAGAGGGGCGGGGCGGGGGGATACGCAGTATTTT,CASTRGAGRGDTQYF
TRBV11-3,-,TRBJ2-3,-,TGTGCCAGCAGCCAGGACCATACGCAGTATTTT,CASSQDHTQYF
TRBV6-5,TRBD1,TRBJ1-1,-,TGTGCCAGCAGGAGAACAACAGGGGGCCGAGCTTTCTTT,CASRRTTGGRAFF
TRBV7-2,TRBD2,TRBJ2-1,many,TGTGCCAGCAGCTCACACCCGATCGGGGGGAGCTCCTACAATGAGCAGTTCTTC,CASSSHPIGGSSYNEQFF
TRBV10-3,TRBD1,TRBJ2-2,few,TGTGCCATCAGGGAAACAGGGGACACCGGGGAGCTGTTTTTT,CAIRETGDTGELFF
TRBV7-9,-,TRBJ2-7,few,TGTGCCAGCAGCCTCGGGCCCTCAAGCTACGAGCAGTACTTC,CASSLGPSSYEQYF
TRBV9,-,TRBJ2-3,few,TGTGCCAGCAGCGTAGCGGGGTTCTTCGGTACGCAGTATTTT,CASSVAGFFGTQYF
TRBV9,TRBD1,TRBJ2-7,-,TGTGCCAGCAGCGTAGGGCTGGGAGACAGGGGACCTTCGGGCGAGCAGTACTTC,CASSVGLGDRGPSGEQYF
TRBV29-1,TRBD2,TRBJ2-1,many,TGCAGCGTTGAAGCGCCAGCGGGAAATGAGCAGTTCTTC,CSVEAPAGNEQFF
TRBV6-5,-,TRBJ2-7,-,TGTGCCAGCACGGCAGGGAACTACGAGCAGTACTTC,CASTAGNYEQYF
TRBV18,TRBD1,TRBJ2-3,few,TGTGCCAGCTCACCAATCTCTCCGGGACAGGGGGTCGATACGCAGTATTTT,CASSPISPGQGVDTQYF
TRBV7-8,-,TRBJ1-5,-,TGTGCCAGCAGCTTAATACGTAGCAATCAGCCCCAGCATTTT,CASSLIRSNQPQHF
TRBV7-9,TRBD1,TRBJ1-6,few,TGTGCCAGCAGCCACCAGGGGGGACAGGGATACGGTTCACCCCTCCACTTT,CASSHQGGQGYGSPLHF
TRBV7-9,-,TRBJ2-2,many,TGTGCCAGCAGCTTACTATACACCGGGGAGCTGTTTTTT,CASSLLYTGELFF